A selection of T cell receptor beta chains follows, all from one sample in a study of T cell responses to AZD1222 COVID-19 vaccine. Sequencing was performed with immunoSEQ multiplex PCR; in TCRdb, only in-frame clones are kept and a portion is missing. Found here are about 150,000 clones, 87% of them singletons; the top ten hold around 1.1%. The specimen was peripheral blood, collected 28 days after the second AZD1222 dose. These TCRs come from an adult who received the AZD1222 COVID-19 vaccine. Each CDR3 is given with its conserved first and last residue. Fields, in order: J gene, D gene, CDR3 length, V gene, CDR3 DNA, CDR3 protein. D genes are given only for firm matches.

TRBJ1-6,.,14,TRBV4-2,TGTGCCAGCGCCCGGGGGACTCATAATTCACCCCTCCACTTT,CASARGTHNSPLHF
TRBJ2-2,.,15,TRBV5-1,TGCGCCAGCAGCTTGTCCGGGACGAACACCGGGGAGCTGTTTTTT,CASSLSGTNTGELFF
TRBJ2-1,.,15,TRBV5-6,TGTGCCAGCAGCTTAACTAGAATGTATTACAATGAGCAGTTCTTC,CASSLTRMYYNEQFF
TRBJ1-1,.,13,TRBV10-3,TGTGCCATCAAGGAGGGGATGAACACTGAAGCTTTCTTT,CAIKEGMNTEAFF
TRBJ2-7,.,15,TRBV14,TGTGCCAGCAGCCTTAGACAGGAGTCTCACTACGAGCAGTACTTC,CASSLRQESHYEQYF
TRBJ1-1,.,15,TRBV9,TGTGCCAGCAGCGGTGCAACAGGGATATGGACTGAAGCTTTCTTT,CASSGATGIWTEAFF
TRBJ2-3,.,15,TRBV6-2/TRBV6-3,TGTGCCAGCAGTTACTCAATGGGAGGCCGGGATACGCAGTATTTT,CASSYSMGGRDTQYF
TRBJ2-7,TRBD1,14,TRBV7-9,TGTGCCAGCAGCCCGGACAGGTGGGGTTACGAGCAGTACTTC,CASSPDRWGYEQYF
TRBJ2-3,.,16,TRBV19,TGTGCCACCGCGACCAGGGGGGGAAGTAGCACAGATACGCAGTATTTT,CATATRGGSSTDTQYF
TRBJ2-7,.,15,TRBV19,TGTGCCAGTAGTATAGACGGGGGGCCCCCCTACGAGCAGTACTTC,CASSIDGGPPYEQYF
TRBJ2-3,.,20,TRBV7-2,TGTGCCAGCAGCTTAGCCTTGGCATTTTTGGCGGGGGACATCACAGATACGCAGTATTTT,CASSLALAFLAGDITDTQYF
TRBJ1-5,.,13,TRBV5-6,TGTGCCAGCAGCGAGGGTATTCACCAGCCCCAGCATTTT,CASSEGIHQPQHF
TRBJ1-3,.,16,TRBV19,TGTGCCAGTAGTATAGCGGCGGGCCGAACTGGAAACACCATATATTTT,CASSIAAGRTGNTIYF
TRBJ1-1,.,11,TRBV29-1,TGCAGCGTTGGGCCCGGCACTGAAGCTTTCTTT,CSVGPGTEAFF
TRBJ1-5,.,14,TRBV7-9,TGTGCCAGCAACCTAGGGGACGGCAATCAGCCCCAGCATTTT,CASNLGDGNQPQHF
TRBJ2-1,.,15,TRBV5-4,TGTGCCAGCAGCTTGGGGGGGAGCTCCTACAATGAGCAGTTCTTC,CASSLGGSSYNEQFF